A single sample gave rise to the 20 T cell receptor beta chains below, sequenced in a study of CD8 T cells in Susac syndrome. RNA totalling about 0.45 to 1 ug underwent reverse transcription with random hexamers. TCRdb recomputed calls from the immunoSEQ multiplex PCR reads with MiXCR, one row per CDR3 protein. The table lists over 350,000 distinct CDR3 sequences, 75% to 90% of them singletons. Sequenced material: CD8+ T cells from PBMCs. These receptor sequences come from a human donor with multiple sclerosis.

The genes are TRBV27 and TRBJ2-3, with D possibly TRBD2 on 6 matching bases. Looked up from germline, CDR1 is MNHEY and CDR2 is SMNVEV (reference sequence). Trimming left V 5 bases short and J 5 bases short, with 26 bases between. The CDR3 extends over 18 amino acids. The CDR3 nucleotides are TGTGCCAGCAGTCCACCCCCGGGACTCTACGAGGTGTTAGATACGCAGTATTTT. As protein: CASSPPPGLYEVLDTQYF.

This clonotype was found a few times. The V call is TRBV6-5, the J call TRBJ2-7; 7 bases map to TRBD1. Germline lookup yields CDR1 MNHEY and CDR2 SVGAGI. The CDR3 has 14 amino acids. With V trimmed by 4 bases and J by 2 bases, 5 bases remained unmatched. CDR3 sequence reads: CASSFSGQTYEQYF. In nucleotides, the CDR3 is TGTGCCAGCAGTTTCTCGGGACAGACCTACGAGCAGTACTTC.

Written as DNA, the CDR3 is TGTGCCAGCAGCTTTCCCGGACGGAACTACGAGCAGTACTTC. This sequence encodes CASSFPGRNYEQYF. The chain carries TRBV5-6 and TRBJ2-7, with D unresolved. Trimming took off 2 bases at V and 3 bases at J, with 12 bases between the two ends. CDR3 size: 14 residues. CDR1 and CDR2 (germline): SGHDT, YYEEEE.

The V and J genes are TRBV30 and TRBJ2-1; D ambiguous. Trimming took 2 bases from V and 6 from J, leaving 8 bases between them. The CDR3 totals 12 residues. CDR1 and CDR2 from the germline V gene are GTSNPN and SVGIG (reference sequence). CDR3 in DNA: TGTGCCTGGAGTTGGTCTGTCAATGAGCAGTTCTTC. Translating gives CAWSWSVNEQFF. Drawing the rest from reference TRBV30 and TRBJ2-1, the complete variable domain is SQTIHQWPATLVQPVGSPLSLECTVEGTSNPNLYWYRQAAGRGLQLLFYSVGIGQISSEVPQNLSASRPQDRQFILSSKKLLLSDSGFYLCAWSWSVNEQFFGPGTRLTVL.

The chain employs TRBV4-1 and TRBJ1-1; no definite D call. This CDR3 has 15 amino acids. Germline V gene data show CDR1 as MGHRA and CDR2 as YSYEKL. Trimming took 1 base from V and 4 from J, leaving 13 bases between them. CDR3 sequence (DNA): TGCGCCAGCAGCCAAGGCGGGGAGTTGGGCACTGAAGCTTTCTTT. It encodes CASSQGGELGTEAFF.

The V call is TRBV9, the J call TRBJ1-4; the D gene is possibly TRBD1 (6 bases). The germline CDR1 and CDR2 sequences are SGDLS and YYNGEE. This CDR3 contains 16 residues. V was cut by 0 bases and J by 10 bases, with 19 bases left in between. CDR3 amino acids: CASSVAGQPSDGKLFF. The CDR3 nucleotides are TGTGCCAGCAGCGTAGCTGGACAGCCGTCGGATGGAAAACTGTTTTTT.

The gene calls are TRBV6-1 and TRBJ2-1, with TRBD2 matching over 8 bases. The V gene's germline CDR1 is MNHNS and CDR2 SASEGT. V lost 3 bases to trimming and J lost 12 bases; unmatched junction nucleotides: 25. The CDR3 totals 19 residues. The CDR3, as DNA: TGTGCCAGCAGTGAGCCTAGGCGGGAGGCGATTATACGACCCCGGCGGCAGTTCTTC. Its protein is CASSEPRREAIIRPRRQFF.

The CDR3 nucleotides are TGCGCCAGCAGCCAAGTACTAGCGGGAGTCTACGAGCAGTACTTC. It specifies CASSQVLAGVYEQYF. V is TRBV4-1 and J is TRBJ2-7; 11 bases map to TRBD2. V was clipped by 1 base and J by 3 bases; unmatched bases: 2. The germline gives CDR1 MGHRA, CDR2 YSYEKL. CDR3 size: 15 residues.

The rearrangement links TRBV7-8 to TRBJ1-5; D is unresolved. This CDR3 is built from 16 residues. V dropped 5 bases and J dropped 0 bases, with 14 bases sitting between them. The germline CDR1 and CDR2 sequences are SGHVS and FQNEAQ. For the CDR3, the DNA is TGTGCCAGCAGCCCCCTAGACATATCTAGCAATCAGCCCCAGCATTTT. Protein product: CASSPLDISSNQPQHF.

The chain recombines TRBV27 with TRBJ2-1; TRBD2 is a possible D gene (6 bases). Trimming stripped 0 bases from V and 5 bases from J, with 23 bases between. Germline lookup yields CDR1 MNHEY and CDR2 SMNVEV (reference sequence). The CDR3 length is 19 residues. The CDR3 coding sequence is TGTGCCAGCAGTTTATCTTTGGAAAGGTCGGGACTTACTGACAATGAGCAGTTCTTC. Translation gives CASSLSLERSGLTDNEQFF.

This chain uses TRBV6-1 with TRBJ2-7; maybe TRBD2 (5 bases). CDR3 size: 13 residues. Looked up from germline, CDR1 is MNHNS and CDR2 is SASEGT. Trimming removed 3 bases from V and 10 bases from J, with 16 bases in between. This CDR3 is CASSDDALAKQYF. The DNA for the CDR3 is TGTGCCAGCAGTGACGATGCTTTAGCGAAACAGTACTTC.

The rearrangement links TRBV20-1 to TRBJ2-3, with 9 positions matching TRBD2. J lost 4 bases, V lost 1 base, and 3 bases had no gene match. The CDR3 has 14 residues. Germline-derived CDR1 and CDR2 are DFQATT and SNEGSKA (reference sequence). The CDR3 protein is CSARVSGRPDTQYF. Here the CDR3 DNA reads TGCAGTGCTAGAGTAAGCGGGAGGCCAGATACGCAGTATTTT.

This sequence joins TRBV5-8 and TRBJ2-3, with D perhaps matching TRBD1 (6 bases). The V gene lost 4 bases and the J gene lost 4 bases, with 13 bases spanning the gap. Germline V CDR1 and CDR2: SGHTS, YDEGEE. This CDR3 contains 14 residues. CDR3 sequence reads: CASSTARGSDTQYF. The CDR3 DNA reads TGTGCCAGCAGCACTGCCAGGGGATCAGATACGCAGTATTTT. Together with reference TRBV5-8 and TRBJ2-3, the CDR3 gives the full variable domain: EAGVTQSPTHLIKTRGQQATLRCSPISGHTSVYWYQQALGLGLQFLLWYDEGEERNRGNFPPRFSGRQFPNYSSELNVNALELEDSALYLCASSTARGSDTQYFGPGTRLTVL.

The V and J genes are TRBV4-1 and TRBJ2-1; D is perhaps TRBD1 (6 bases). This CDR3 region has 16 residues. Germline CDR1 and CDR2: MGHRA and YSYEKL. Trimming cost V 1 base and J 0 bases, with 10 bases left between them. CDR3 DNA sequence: TGCGCCAGCAGCCAAGTCGGACAGAGCTCCTACAATGAGCAGTTCTTC. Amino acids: CASSQVGQSSYNEQFF.

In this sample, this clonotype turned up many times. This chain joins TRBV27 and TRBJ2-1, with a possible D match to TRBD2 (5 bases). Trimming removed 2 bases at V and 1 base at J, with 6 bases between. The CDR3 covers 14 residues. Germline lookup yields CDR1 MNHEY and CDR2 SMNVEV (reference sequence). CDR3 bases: TGTGCCAGCAGTTTAGGAGGATCCTACAATGAGCAGTTCTTC. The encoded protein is CASSLGGSYNEQFF.

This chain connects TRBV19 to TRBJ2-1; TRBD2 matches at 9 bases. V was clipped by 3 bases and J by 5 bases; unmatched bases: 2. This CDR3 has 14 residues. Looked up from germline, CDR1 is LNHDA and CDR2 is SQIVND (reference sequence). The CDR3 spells CASSMVAGDNEQFF. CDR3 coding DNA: TGTGCCAGTAGTATGGTAGCGGGGGACAATGAGCAGTTCTTC.

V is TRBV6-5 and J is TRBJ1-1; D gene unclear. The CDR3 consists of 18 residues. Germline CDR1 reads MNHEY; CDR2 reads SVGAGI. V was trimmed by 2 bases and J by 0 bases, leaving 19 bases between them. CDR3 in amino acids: CASSYETVRTGMNTEAFF. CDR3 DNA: TGTGCCAGCAGTTACGAAACGGTCCGGACTGGGATGAACACTGAAGCTTTCTTT.

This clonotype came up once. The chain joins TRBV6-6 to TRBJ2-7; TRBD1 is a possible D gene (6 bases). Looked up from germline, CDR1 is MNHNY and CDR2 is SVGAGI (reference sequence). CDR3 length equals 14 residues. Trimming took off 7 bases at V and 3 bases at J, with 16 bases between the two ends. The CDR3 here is CASTGYRVGYEQYF. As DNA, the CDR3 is TGTGCCAGCACGGGGTACAGGGTTGGCTACGAGCAGTACTTC.

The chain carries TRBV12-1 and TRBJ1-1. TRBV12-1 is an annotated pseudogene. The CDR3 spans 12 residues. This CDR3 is CASSFVASLAFF. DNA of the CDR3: TGTGCCAGCAGCTTTGTTGCCTCTTTGGCTTTCTTT.

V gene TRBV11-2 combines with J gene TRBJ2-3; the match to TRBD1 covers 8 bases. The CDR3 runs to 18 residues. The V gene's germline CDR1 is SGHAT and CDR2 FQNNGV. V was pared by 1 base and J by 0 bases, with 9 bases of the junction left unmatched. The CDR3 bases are TGTGCCAGCAGCTTAGCCCTTACGGGGACAGGTAGCACAGATACGCAGTATTTT. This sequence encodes CASSLALTGTGSTDTQYF.